The 13 T cell receptor beta chains below all came from one sample that was sequenced in a study of blood T cells in healthy people across ages. A sample-barcoded 5' primer and a J-beta primer mix were used in a second PCR of about 6 to 12 cycles. TCRdb re-derived calls from the 5' RACE reads in MiXCR, one entry per CDR3 protein. The sample contains hundreds of thousands of distinct CDR3 sequences, roughly 50% of which appear only once. Sequences were obtained from blood. These receptors were taken from a man older than 75 in good health.

Here the CDR3 reads CASSYVGTGVGEQYF. The CDR3 region has the DNA TGTGCCAGCAGTTACGTCGGGACAGGGGTCGGAGAGCAGTACTTC. The chain links TRBV6-6 to TRBJ2-7; 10 positions agree with TRBD1. Trimming at V came to 2 bases and at J to 7 bases, leaving 8 bases not matched to a gene. CDR3 size: 15 residues. The V gene's germline CDR1 is MNHNY and CDR2 SVGAGI (reference sequence).

The rearrangement joins TRBV3-1 to TRBJ2-6; D gene uncertain. Germline V gives CDR1 LGHDT, CDR2 YNNKEL (reference sequence). This CDR3 spans 20 amino acids. Trimming removed 2 bases from V and 0 bases from J, with 20 bases in between. The DNA for the CDR3 is TGTGCCAGCAGCCAAATTTTTGGGCGGATCCAGCTCTCTGGGGCCAACGTCCTGACTTTC. Encoded protein: CASSQIFGRIQLSGANVLTF.

The chain couples TRBV6-1 to TRBJ2-3, with D perhaps TRBD1 or TRBD2 (6 bases each). This CDR3 has 16 amino acids. The germline CDR1 and CDR2 sequences are MNHNS and SASEGT. The V end lost 4 bases, the J end lost 2 bases, and 16 bases lay between the germline ends. The chain's CDR3 is CASSVLGGLYTDTQYF. In DNA, the CDR3 is TGTGCCAGCAGTGTACTAGGGGGGCTCTACACAGATACGCAGTATTTT.

The chain recombines TRBV20-1 with TRBJ2-7; 8 positions match TRBD2. In germline, CDR1 is DFQATT, CDR2 SNEGSKA (reference sequence). After removal of 3 bases from V and 2 bases from J, the junction contained 12 bases not matched to a gene. The CDR3 covers 16 residues. DNA of the CDR3: TGCAGTGCTAGGGTTTGGAAGCGGGAGAAAGCCTACGAGCAGTACTTC. Protein product: CSARVWKREKAYEQYF.

The chain employs TRBV2 and TRBJ2-3; 15 nucleotides agree with TRBD2. CDR1 SNHLY and CDR2 FYNNEI come from the germline V gene. CDR3 length: 16 residues. The trim removed 6 bases at V and 14 bases at J, leaving 15 bases unmatched. The DNA for the CDR3 is TGTGCCAGCAGAACCGGGACTAGCGGGAGGAGGAGATTCGCGTATTTT. It codes for CASRTGTSGRRRFAYF.

This chain uses TRBV2 with TRBJ2-1; 12 bases are shared with TRBD2. The CDR3 is made up of 16 amino acids. V lost 6 bases, J lost 0 bases, and 3 bases stayed unmatched. Germline V gene sequence: CDR1 SNHLY, CDR2 FYNNEI. The DNA for the CDR3 is TGTGCCAGCAGAGGACTAGCGGGGAGCTCCTACAATGAGCAGTTCTTC. Translated: CASRGLAGSSYNEQFF.

The DNA for the CDR3 is TGCGCCAGCAGCTTGGCGGGACTAGCGGGAGGGGGCAAGTTCTTC. It specifies CASSLAGLAGGGKFF. This chain uses TRBV5-1 with TRBJ2-1; 16 nucleotides line up with TRBD2. Germline loops: CDR1 SGHRS, CDR2 YFSETQ. Trimming removed 0 bases from V and 14 bases from J; junction bases left unmatched: 5. The CDR3 loop spans 15 amino acids.

The chain uses TRBV20-1 and TRBJ2-2; the match to TRBD2 covers 10 bases. CDR1 DFQATT and CDR2 SNEGSKA come from the germline V gene (reference sequence). The CDR3 consists of 16 residues. V was clipped by 0 bases and J by 7 bases; unmatched bases: 8. CDR3: CSARDGGTSVGGELFF. CDR3 coding DNA: TGCAGTGCTAGAGACGGAGGGACTAGCGTTGGCGGGGAGCTGTTTTTT.

This clonotype is a singleton in its sample. This sequence joins TRBV7-9 and TRBJ2-5; no clear D gene. Trimming took 2 bases from V and 3 from J, leaving 16 bases between them. The CDR3 sequence is 16 residues long. Germline V gene lookup returns CDR1 SEHNR and CDR2 FQNEAQ (reference sequence). CDR3 sequence: CASSLRRPAREETQYF. Here the CDR3 DNA reads TGTGCCAGCAGCTTAAGGCGCCCAGCAAGAGAAGAGACCCAGTACTTC. The full variable domain, rest sourced from reference TRBV7-9 and TRBJ2-5, is DTGVSQNPRHKITKRGQNVTFRCDPISEHNRLYWYRQTLGQGPEFLTYFQNEAQLEKSRLLSDRFSAERPKGSFSTLEIQRTEQGDSAMYLCASSLRRPAREETQYFGPGTRLLVL.

This clonotype was recorded a few times. The chain couples TRBV20-1 to TRBJ1-1; D gene unclear. Looked up from germline, CDR1 is DFQATT and CDR2 is SNEGSKA (reference sequence). This CDR3 is 13 amino acids long. Between the trimmed V and J ends, which lost 3 bases and 10 bases, there was a span of 18 bases. The CDR3: CSASLDNLGRAFF. CDR3 sequence (DNA): TGCAGTGCTAGTCTTGACAACTTAGGGAGAGCTTTCTTT.

This clonotype was observed a single time. The gene calls are TRBV9 and TRBJ2-7; 8 positions match TRBD1. Germline V gives CDR1 SGDLS, CDR2 YYNGEE. This CDR3 comprises 14 residues. With 4 bases clipped from V and 7 bases from J, the junction kept 10 bases outside the gene matches. This CDR3 reads CASSILQGAGEQYF. The CDR3 nucleotides are TGTGCCAGCAGCATCCTCCAGGGGGCAGGTGAGCAGTACTTC.

This clonotype was recorded a few times. The CDR3 DNA sequence: TGCGCCAGCAGCTGGGACCCGAATGGGGAGCAGTTCTTC. It translates to CASSWDPNGEQFF. The V and J genes are TRBV5-1 and TRBJ2-1, with D perhaps assigned TRBD1 or TRBD2 (5 bases each). The CDR3 totals 13 residues. Trimming took off 3 bases at V and 10 bases at J, with 14 bases between the two ends. Germline V gene data show CDR1 as SGHRS and CDR2 as YFSETQ. Together with reference TRBV5-1 and TRBJ2-1, the CDR3 gives the full variable domain: KAGVTQTPRYLIKTRGQQVTLSCSPISGHRSVSWYQQTPGQGLQFLFEYFSETQRNKGNFPGRFSGRQFSNSRSEMNVSTLELGDSALYLCASSWDPNGEQFFGPGTRLTVL.

V usage is TRBV7-2 and J usage is TRBJ2-1; the D is unclear. CDR1 is SGHTA and CDR2 is FQGNSA in the germline V gene. The V end was cut by 7 bases, the J end by 4 bases, with 11 bases between. The CDR3 has 13 residues. The CDR3 sequence is CASNFPFYNEQFF. Written as DNA, the CDR3 is TGTGCCAGCAACTTCCCTTTTTACAATGAGCAGTTCTTC.